One TCR beta chain is described in this entry. The repertoire was sequenced with immunoSEQ multiplex PCR; TCRdb's copy has only in-frame clones and lacks some. Among about 110,000 clones listed, roughly nine tenths were seen once. This record comes from a study of T cell responses to AZD1222 COVID-19 vaccine. The V gene's germline CDR1 is LNHDA and CDR2 SQIVND (reference sequence). V lost 2 bases, J lost 1 base, and 5 bases lay in between. This CDR3 is 13 amino acids long. The sequenced sample was peripheral blood, obtained on day 0 of MenACWY control vaccination. The origin of this receptor is an adult in good health. This chain uses TRBV19 with TRBJ1-1; D ambiguous. CDR3 amino acids: CASSISTNTEAFF. For the CDR3, the DNA is TGTGCCAGTAGTATATCCACGAACACTGAAGCTTTCTTT.